One sample yielded the 27 T cell receptor beta chains listed below, sequenced in a study of blood T cell repertoires in COVID-19. Data came from immunoSEQ multiplex PCR; TCRdb stores just in-frame clones and leaves some out. The data hold approximately 120,000 clones, with roughly four fifths observed a single time. The source material was PBMCs or T cells enriched from blood (not recorded which). These receptors all stem from a man in his thirties or forties who had recovered from COVID-19.

This sequence joins TRBV25-1 and TRBJ2-2; possibly TRBD2 for D (6 bases). The ends were cut back, 6 bases at V and 4 bases at J, with 18 bases in the middle. The CDR3 runs 16 residues. The germline CDR1 and CDR2 sequences are MGHDK and SYGVNS. The CDR3 sequence: CASRAGKSSATGELFF. The CDR3 coding sequence is TGTGCCAGCAGGGCGGGAAAGTCCTCGGCCACCGGGGAGCTGTTTTTT.

V and J are TRBV7-3 and TRBJ2-6, with 8 positions matching TRBD1. The CDR3 is 17 residues long. The V segment lost 5 bases and the J segment 2 bases; nucleotides outside the gene matches: 8. CDR1 SGHTA and CDR2 FQGTGA come from the germline V gene. The CDR3 reads CASSLTGARTGANVLTF. The CDR3 DNA reads as TGTGCCAGCAGCCTGACAGGGGCTCGCACTGGGGCCAACGTCCTGACTTTC.

The chain recombines TRBV9 with TRBJ2-1, with 11 nucleotides matching TRBD2. The trim removed 4 bases at V and 5 bases at J, leaving 2 bases unmatched. Germline lookup yields CDR1 SGDLS and CDR2 YYNGEE. CDR3 length equals 14 residues. The CDR3, as DNA: TGTGCCAGCAGCATACTAGCGGGGGACAATGAGCAGTTCTTC. This translates into CASSILAGDNEQFF.

V is TRBV7-6 and J is TRBJ1-2; TRBD1 matches at 7 bases. The CDR3 length is 15 residues. The germline CDR1 and CDR2 sequences are SGHVS and FNYEAQ. The J segment lost 3 bases and the V segment lost 0 bases, leaving 4 bases of the junction unmatched. The CDR3 protein is CASSLADGTDYGYTF. The CDR3 DNA is TGTGCCAGCAGCTTAGCAGACGGGACAGACTATGGCTACACCTTC.

The gene calls are TRBV5-1 and TRBJ2-7, with a possible D match to TRBD1 (6 bases). The V end lost 5 bases, the J end lost 2 bases, and 14 bases lay between the germline ends. Germline CDR1 and CDR2: SGHRS and YFSETQ. The CDR3 loop spans 14 amino acids. The CDR3 loop reads CASRGWTDTYEQYF. The CDR3 DNA follows: TGCGCCAGCAGGGGGTGGACAGACACCTACGAGCAGTACTTC.

The V gene is TRBV7-7, the J gene TRBJ2-6; weak D call: TRBD1 (7 bases). This CDR3 has 19 residues. In germline, CDR1 is SSHAT, CDR2 FNYEAQ (reference sequence). Trimming pared 1 base from V and 2 bases from J, leaving 18 bases between. CDR3 sequence (DNA): TGTGCCAGCAGCTTAGTGGACCTACAGGGGAGGACTGGGGCCAACGTCCTGACTTTC. Its protein is CASSLVDLQGRTGANVLTF.

V and J are TRBV19 and TRBJ1-2; TRBD1 might be the D (5 bases). Trimming took off 3 bases at V and 7 bases at J, with 9 bases between the two ends. The CDR3 length is 12 residues. Per the germline V gene, CDR1 is LNHDA and CDR2 is SQIVND (reference sequence). DNA for the CDR3: TGTGCCAGTAGTATGGGGGGATCTGGCTACACCTTC. Protein product: CASSMGGSGYTF.

This chain joins TRBV6-1 and TRBJ2-7; tentative D call: TRBD2 (6 bases). Germline V gene lookup returns CDR1 MNHNS and CDR2 SASEGT. The V gene lost 3 bases and the J gene lost 2 bases, with 14 bases spanning the gap. The CDR3 loop spans 15 amino acids. CDR3 sequence (DNA): TGTGCCAGCAGTGAGGCTGGAGGGGCGACCTACGAGCAGTACTTC. This translates into CASSEAGGATYEQYF.

V is TRBV19 and J is TRBJ1-1; 8 bases match TRBD1. This CDR3 contains 16 residues. In germline, CDR1 is LNHDA, CDR2 SQIVND (reference sequence). Trimming took 3 bases from V and 4 from J; bases not matched to a gene: 10. The CDR3 loop is CASSIGGQGVGTEAFF. The CDR3 DNA follows: TGTGCCAGTAGTATCGGCGGACAGGGAGTCGGCACTGAAGCTTTCTTT.

This chain connects TRBV4-1 to TRBJ2-7; no reliable D call. Between the trimmed V and J ends, which lost 1 base and 3 bases, there was a span of 7 bases. Germline assignment: CDR1 MGHRA and CDR2 YSYEKL. There are 13 residues in the CDR3. The CDR3 DNA is TGCGCCAGCAGCCAAGGAGCGCTCTACGAGCAGTACTTC. Amino acid sequence: CASSQGALYEQYF.

The rearrangement uses TRBV5-1 and TRBJ1-1, with a possible D match to TRBD1 (5 bases). This CDR3 is 13 amino acids long. Per the germline V gene, CDR1 is SGHRS and CDR2 is YFSETQ. V was shortened by 5 bases and J by 6 bases, with 14 bases between the two germline ends. The CDR3 DNA is TGCGCCAGCAGTTTAGGGGTAGACGCTGAAGCTTTCTTT. Protein: CASSLGVDAEAFF.

This rearrangement joins TRBV11-2 to TRBJ2-7; TRBD1 aligns across 7 bases. The ends lost 5 bases at V and 3 bases at J; junction bases unmatched: 7. CDR1 is SGHAT, CDR2 FQNNGV, per germline. CDR3 length: 14 amino acids. The CDR3, as DNA: TGTGCCAGCAGCCCGGACAGGAAGAGCTACGAGCAGTACTTC. Its protein is CASSPDRKSYEQYF.

The chain combines TRBV2 with TRBJ2-3, with D unclear. V gave up 2 bases and J gave up 2 bases, with 5 bases separating them. Germline lookup yields CDR1 SNHLY and CDR2 FYNNEI. This CDR3 contains 13 residues. The DNA of the CDR3 is TGTGCCAGCAGTGAAAGACTCACAGATACGCAGTATTTT. As protein: CASSERLTDTQYF.

This chain joins TRBV19 and TRBJ2-7; maybe TRBD1 (6 bases). This CDR3 has 16 residues. The V end lost 5 bases, the J end lost 2 bases, and 19 bases lay between the germline ends. CDR1 is LNHDA, CDR2 SQIVND, per germline (reference sequence). In DNA form, the CDR3 reads TGTGCCAGTAGTTCTACAGAACACGGACAGACCTACGAGCAGTACTTC. Its translation is CASSSTEHGQTYEQYF.

In this sample, this clone turned up once. This chain connects TRBV11-3 to TRBJ2-3; TRBD2 aligns across 11 bases. Germline V lookup: CDR1 SGHNT, CDR2 YENEEA. Trimming took 4 bases from V and 6 from J; bases not matched to a gene: 6. There are 15 residues in the CDR3. For the CDR3, the DNA is TGTGCCAGCAGCTCCGCCGGGACTAGCGGTGATACGCAGTATTTT. Translating it yields CASSSAGTSGDTQYF.

This chain uses TRBV2 with TRBJ2-7; 10 nucleotides agree with TRBD1. Per germline, CDR1 SNHLY and CDR2 FYNNEI. This CDR3 is built from 15 residues. V lost 6 bases and J lost 4; bases outside the gene matches: 9. The CDR3 bases are TGTGCCAGCAGGGCTGACAGGGGGCGCGGATACGAGCAGTACTTC. Translation gives CASRADRGRGYEQYF.

This clone has more than one count but fewer than ten. The rearrangement links TRBV7-9 to TRBJ2-2; D perhaps matches TRBD1 (6 bases). Germline V CDR1 and CDR2: SEHNR, FQNEAQ (reference sequence). V shed 5 bases and J shed 7 bases, with 11 bases lying between them. This CDR3 has 13 amino acids. CDR3 sequence: CASSQRGIGELFF. CDR3 coding DNA: TGTGCCAGCAGCCAGAGGGGGATCGGGGAGCTGTTTTTT.

A word on this clone: Within the sample, other DNA sequences also encode this same CDR3. The rearrangement uses TRBV2 and TRBJ1-2; 9 nucleotides match TRBD1. The CDR3 covers 14 residues. From germline, CDR1 is SNHLY and CDR2 FYNNEI. The ends lost 3 bases at V and 2 bases at J; junction bases unmatched: 1. CDR3 nucleotide sequence: TGTGCCAGCAGTGAGGGGACAGGGAACTATGGCTACACCTTC. It specifies CASSEGTGNYGYTF.

This clone was picked up a small number of times. V and J are TRBV18 and TRBJ2-3; perhaps TRBD1 as D (6 bases). CDR3 length: 17 amino acids. Trimming shortened V by 0 bases and J by 1 base, and 14 bases separated the two germline ends. Per the germline V gene, CDR1 is KGHSH and CDR2 is LQKENI. CDR3 nucleotide sequence: TGTGCCAGCTCACCACCAAGGACAGAGCAAGGCACAGATACGCAGTATTTT. Amino acids: CASSPPRTEQGTDTQYF.

V and J are TRBV10-3 and TRBJ1-2; tentatively, D is TRBD1 (6 bases). The CDR3 runs to 13 residues. Germline values: CDR1 ENHRY, CDR2 SYGVKD. V lost 3 bases to trimming and J lost 7 bases, with 12 bases between them. The CDR3 DNA reads TGTGCCATCAGTGACTTGGGGGGGGCTGGCTACACCTTC. It specifies CAISDLGGAGYTF.

The gene calls are TRBV7-3 and TRBJ1-1; D call uncertain. The CDR3 has 16 residues. The germline V gene has CDR1 SGHTA and CDR2 FQGTGA. V was cut by 3 bases and J by 3 bases, with 17 bases left in between. CDR3 in amino acids: CASSLRPQTTYTEAFF. Written as DNA, the CDR3 is TGTGCCAGCAGCTTGAGGCCGCAGACCACTTACACTGAAGCTTTCTTT. Using reference TRBV7-3 and TRBJ1-1 for the parts outside the CDR3, the full variable domain is GAGVSQTPSNKVTEKGKYVELRCDPISGHTALYWYRQSLGQGPEFLIYFQGTGAADDSGLPNDRFFAVRPEGSVSTLKIQRTERGDSAVYLCASSLRPQTTYTEAFFGQGTRLTVV.

The CDR3 reads CASSDSLSNQPQHF. In DNA form, the CDR3 reads TGTGCCAGCAGTGATTCACTTAGCAATCAGCCCCAGCATTTT. The chain joins TRBV2 to TRBJ1-5; D ambiguous. The ends were cut back, 3 bases at V and 0 bases at J, with 6 bases in the middle. This CDR3 is 14 amino acids long. Germline V gene lookup returns CDR1 SNHLY and CDR2 FYNNEI.

V usage is TRBV5-1 and J usage is TRBJ1-2; 9 bases are shared with TRBD1. The CDR3 is 14 amino acids. CDR1 is SGHRS, CDR2 YFSETQ, per germline. The J segment lost 10 bases and the V segment lost 0 bases, leaving 7 bases of the junction unmatched. The CDR3 DNA sequence: TGCGCCAGCAGCTTGGGCACAGGGGGCGATCCCTACACCTTC. Residues: CASSLGTGGDPYTF.

The CDR3 nucleotides are TGTGCCAGCAGCCAAAGGGGACAGGGATATGGCTACACCTTC. Its protein product is CASSQRGQGYGYTF. The genes are TRBV4-2 and TRBJ1-2, with TRBD1 matching 9 bases. CDR3 length: 14 amino acids. J lost 5 bases, V lost 2 bases, and 3 bases had no gene match. Germline V gene data show CDR1 as LGHNA and CDR2 as YNFKEQ.

This chain uses TRBV5-4 with TRBJ2-5; D unclear. Trimming removed 4 bases at V and 5 bases at J, with 15 bases between. Germline V gene lookup returns CDR1 SGHNT and CDR2 YYREEE (reference sequence). The length of the CDR3 is 14 residues. DNA of the CDR3: TGTGCCAGCAGCCCCAGGCCAGGTGTGGAGACCCAGTACTTC. Amino acid sequence: CASSPRPGVETQYF. Combining the CDR3 with reference TRBV5-4 and TRBJ2-5 gives the whole variable domain ETGVTQSPTHLIKTRGQQVTLRCSSQSGHNTVSWYQQALGQGPQFIFQYYREEENGRGNFPPRFSGLQFPNYSSELNVNALELDDSALYLCASSPRPGVETQYFGPGTRLLVL.

CDR3 region: CASSYEPGETYEQYF. The CDR3 DNA reads TGTGCCAGCAGTTATGAGCCAGGGGAGACCTACGAGCAGTACTTC. The J gene is TRBJ2-7, the V gene TRBV6-2 or TRBV6-3, with D possibly TRBD1 on 6 matching bases. V dropped 3 bases and J dropped 2 bases, with 14 bases sitting between them. Germline V gene data show CDR1 as MNHEY and CDR2 as SVGEGT. This CDR3 region has 15 residues.

The chain uses TRBV27 and TRBJ2-5; 7 positions agree with TRBD1. From germline, CDR1 is MNHEY and CDR2 SMNVEV (reference sequence). The CDR3 has 14 amino acids. V was pared by 3 bases and J by 5 bases, with 6 bases of the junction left unmatched. CDR3 residues: CASSFEGARETQYF. The CDR3 coding sequence is TGTGCCAGCAGTTTCGAGGGGGCCAGGGAGACCCAGTACTTC.